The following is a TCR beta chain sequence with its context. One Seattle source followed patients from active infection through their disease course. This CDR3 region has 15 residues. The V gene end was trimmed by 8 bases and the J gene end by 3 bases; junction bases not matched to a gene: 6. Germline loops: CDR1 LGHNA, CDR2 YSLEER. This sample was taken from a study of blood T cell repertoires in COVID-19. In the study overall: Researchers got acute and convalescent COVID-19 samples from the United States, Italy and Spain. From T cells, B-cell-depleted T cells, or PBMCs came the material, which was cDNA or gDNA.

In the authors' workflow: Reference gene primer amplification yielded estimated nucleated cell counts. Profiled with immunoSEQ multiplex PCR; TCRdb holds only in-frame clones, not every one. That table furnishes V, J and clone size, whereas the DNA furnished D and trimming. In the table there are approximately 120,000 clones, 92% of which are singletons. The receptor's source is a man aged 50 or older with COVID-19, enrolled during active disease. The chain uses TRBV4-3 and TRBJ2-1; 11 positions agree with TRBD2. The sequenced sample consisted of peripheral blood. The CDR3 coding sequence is TGCGCCAGCTCACTGACTAGCGGGATCTACAATGAGCAGTTCTTC. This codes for CASSLTSGIYNEQFF.